One and the same sample provided the 28 T cell receptor beta chains below, sequenced in a study of liver allograft versus peripheral blood T cells. Study-level background: A comparison was made between T cell receptor repertoires in transplanted livers and those in recipients' peripheral blood.

TCRdb processed the reads anew with MiXCR; each CDR3 protein has one entry. Among approximately 1,500 distinct CDR3 sequences, roughly 10% were seen once, and the ten largest hold under 9.5%. Source of these receptors: a human patient who had a liver transplant. Some T cells may be transferred from the graft donor.

This clonotype counts as medium-sized. This chain uses TRBV30 with TRBJ1-2; D perhaps matches TRBD1 (6 bases). From germline, CDR1 is GTSNPN and CDR2 SVGIG (reference sequence). Trimming cost V 4 bases and J 1 base, with 10 bases left between them. CDR3 length: 13 amino acids. The CDR3 sequence is CAWTGTNNYGYTF. The CDR3 nucleotides are TGTGCCTGGACCGGGACAAATAACTATGGCTACACCTTC.

This chain links TRBV6-1 with TRBJ1-3; TRBD1 might be the D (6 bases). V lost 6 bases and J 0 bases, leaving 9 bases between the germline ends. In germline, CDR1 is MNHNS, CDR2 SASEGT. This CDR3 has 14 residues. CDR3 coding DNA: TGTGCCAGCAGAAGGACAGACTCTGGAAACACCATATATTTT. This gives the protein CASRRTDSGNTIYF.

In its sample, this clonotype ranks as large. The chain employs TRBV20-1 and TRBJ1-4; D is ambiguous. Germline-derived CDR1 and CDR2 are DFQATT and SNEGSKA (reference sequence). This CDR3 region has 13 residues. Trimming removed 1 base at V and 7 bases at J, with 10 bases between. This CDR3 is CSARGFGVEKLFF. In nucleotides, the CDR3 is TGCAGTGCTAGAGGGTTTGGGGTTGAAAAACTGTTTTTT.

By share, this clonotype counts as large. The chain has TRBV15 and TRBJ1-2, with D maybe TRBD1 (6 bases). Germline CDR1 is LNHNV and CDR2 is YYDKDF (reference sequence). CDR3 size: 12 residues. Trimming shortened V by 5 bases and J by 4 bases, and 8 bases separated the two germline ends. The CDR3 bases are TGTGCCACCAGCGAGACAGGCTATGGCTACACCTTC. This codes for CATSETGYGYTF.

This clonotype is labeled medium-sized. The V call is TRBV12-3 or TRBV12-4, the J call TRBJ2-2; D remains ambiguous. Trimming took 2 bases from V and 7 from J, leaving 2 bases between them. CDR3 length: 11 residues. The CDR3 bases are TGTGCCAGCAGTTTAAGCGGGGAGCTGTTTTTT. It translates to CASSLSGELFF.

By sample fraction, this clonotype is medium-sized. The chain combines TRBV12-3 or TRBV12-4 with TRBJ1-6; TRBD1 is a possible D gene (6 bases). This CDR3 comprises 14 residues. Trimming removed 5 bases at V and 6 bases at J, with 11 bases between. CDR3 coding DNA: TGTGCCAGCAGTCTACAGGGTGGTAATTCACCCCTCCACTTT. Translating it yields CASSLQGGNSPLHF.

In its sample, this clonotype is medium-sized. The chain links TRBV28 to TRBJ2-5, with a tentative D call TRBD1 (6 bases). V lost 4 bases to trimming and J lost 13 bases, with 19 bases between them. Germline loops: CDR1 MDHEN, CDR2 SYDVKM. CDR3 length: 13 amino acids. The CDR3 bases are TGTGCCAGCAGTTCCCCAACAACGGGACAAGCGTACTTC. This codes for CASSSPTTGQAYF.

Relative to its sample, this clonotype is large. The gene calls are TRBV27 and TRBJ1-5; 9 nucleotides align to TRBD1. Germline V CDR1 and CDR2: MNHEY, SMNVEV (reference sequence). The CDR3 is 16 residues long. V was pared by 5 bases and J by 4 bases, with 9 bases of the junction left unmatched. The CDR3 loop is CASSPIGTGINQPQHF. In DNA, the CDR3 is TGTGCCAGCAGTCCCATCGGGACAGGGATTAATCAGCCCCAGCATTTT.

This clonotype is deemed large. V usage is TRBV6-6 and J usage is TRBJ1-5; D might be TRBD1 (5 bases). Trimming stripped 2 bases from V and 3 bases from J, with 8 bases between. This CDR3 has 14 residues. Germline assignment: CDR1 MNHNY and CDR2 SVGAGI (reference sequence). The CDR3 nucleotides read TGTGCCAGCAGTTACGGAGGGGACAATCAGCCCCAGCATTTT. Protein: CASSYGGDNQPQHF.

As concerns this clonotype: This is likely an artifact of a read error, given a far larger clone one base away. The J gene is TRBJ1-4, the V gene TRBV5-6, with D tentatively TRBD1 (5 bases). V lost 4 bases and J lost 8, with 15 bases in between. Germline lookup yields CDR1 SGHDT and CDR2 YYEEEE. This CDR3 is 14 amino acids long. The CDR3 DNA reads as TGTGCCAGCAGCGTCCGGGACCGGGAGGAAAAACTGTTTTTT. Its translation: CASSVRDREEKLFF.

This clonotype qualifies as medium-sized. CDR3 protein: CSAPGQGGPDTQYF. CDR3 DNA sequence: TGCAGTGCTCCCGGACAGGGAGGCCCAGATACGCAGTATTTT. This sequence joins TRBV20-1 and TRBJ2-3; 8 nucleotides agree with TRBD1. Trimming took 5 bases from V and 4 from J; bases not matched to a gene: 8. Germline V lookup: CDR1 DFQATT, CDR2 SNEGSKA (reference sequence). The CDR3 contains 14 residues.

This clonotype was counted at least ten times. The V and J genes are TRBV10-3 and TRBJ1-1; possible D gene TRBD1, 6 bases. This CDR3 has 21 residues. Trimming stripped 0 bases from V and 5 bases from J, with 31 bases between. Germline V gene sequence: CDR1 ENHRY, CDR2 SYGVKD. CDR3 in amino acids: CAISESTSSLRGAGKRTEAFF. CDR3 sequence (DNA): TGTGCCATCAGTGAGTCGACTTCCTCCCTAAGGGGGGCAGGGAAAAGGACTGAAGCTTTCTTT.

By proportion, this clonotype is large. The chain uses TRBV6-1 and TRBJ1-6, with unresolved D. This CDR3 spans 14 amino acids. Between the trimmed V and J ends, which lost 3 bases and 5 bases, there was a span of 8 bases. CDR1 is MNHNS and CDR2 is SASEGT in the germline V gene. In nucleotides, the CDR3 is TGTGCCAGCAGTGATGGGCAGGATAATTCACCCCTCCACTTT. Translation: CASSDGQDNSPLHF.

This clonotype is deemed large. This chain joins TRBV19 and TRBJ1-5, with a weak D call TRBD1 (5 bases). This CDR3 region has 15 residues. The V gene's germline CDR1 is LNHDA and CDR2 SQIVND (reference sequence). The V gene lost 2 bases and the J gene lost 7 bases, with 15 bases spanning the gap. The CDR3 region is CASSILGGIGQPQHF. CDR3 DNA sequence: TGTGCCAGTAGTATATTGGGGGGGATCGGGCAGCCCCAGCATTTT.

In its sample, this clonotype ranks as medium-sized. The chain recombines TRBV28 with TRBJ1-2, with unresolved D. CDR1 and CDR2 from the germline V gene are MDHEN and SYDVKM. This CDR3 contains 14 residues. The germline V and J ends were trimmed by 4 bases and 8 bases, with 17 bases remaining between them. The CDR3 reads CASSSGPVSRGYTF. The CDR3 bases are TGTGCCAGCAGTTCAGGCCCTGTCTCGCGGGGCTACACCTTC.

The chain uses TRBV10-1 and TRBJ2-6, with D possibly being TRBD1 (6 bases). The V gene's germline CDR1 is WNHNN and CDR2 SYGVQD (reference sequence). Deletions cut 0 bases from V and 1 base from J, with 16 bases between. The CDR3 spans 19 residues. The CDR3 coding sequence is TGCGCCAGCAGTGAGTCTAGGGACACCCATCGATCTGGGGCCAACGTCCTGACTTTC. Its translation: CASSESRDTHRSGANVLTF.

The chain has TRBV20-1 and TRBJ2-5, with 11 bases lining up with TRBD2. V lost 0 bases and J lost 2; bases outside the gene matches: 2. Per germline, CDR1 DFQATT and CDR2 SNEGSKA (reference sequence). This CDR3 has 15 amino acids. This CDR3 is CSARDSGGAQETQYF. The CDR3 DNA reads TGCAGTGCTAGAGATAGCGGGGGGGCTCAAGAGACCCAGTACTTC.

This clonotype is judged large. The V call is TRBV6-2 or TRBV6-3, the J call TRBJ1-5; TRBD1 aligns across 7 bases. This CDR3 is 16 amino acids long. J gave up 1 base and V 7 bases, and 10 bases lay outside the gene matches. Germline V gene lookup returns CDR1 MNHEY and CDR2 SVGEGT. CDR3: CASTKQGSGSNQPQHF. The CDR3 bases are TGTGCCAGCACTAAACAGGGGAGTGGGAGCAATCAGCCCCAGCATTTT.

In its sample, this clonotype ranks as large (0.1 to 1%). The V and J genes are TRBV27 and TRBJ1-5; possible D gene TRBD1, 6 bases. The CDR3 spans 14 residues. V lost 3 bases to trimming and J lost 7 bases, with 13 bases between them. Germline CDR1 and CDR2: MNHEY and SMNVEV (reference sequence). The CDR3: CASSFLGGQQPQHF. The CDR3 DNA reads TGTGCCAGCAGTTTTCTGGGTGGACAGCAGCCCCAGCATTTT.

This clonotype ranks as medium-sized. The chain carries TRBV6-1 and TRBJ2-1; no definite D call. The V end was cut by 2 bases, the J end by 0 bases, with 8 bases between. Germline V gives CDR1 MNHNS, CDR2 SASEGT. The length of the CDR3 is 15 residues. CDR3 bases: TGTGCCAGCAGTGAAAGTTTAAGCTCCTACAATGAGCAGTTCTTC. The encoded protein is CASSESLSSYNEQFF.

This clonotype is classed as medium-sized (0.01 to 0.1%). In nucleotides, the CDR3 is TGCAGTGCTAGAATAGCGGGGGGGACTAGGGATGAGCAGTTCTTC. Translated: CSARIAGGTRDEQFF. The chain recombines TRBV20-1 with TRBJ2-1, with 11 bases lining up with TRBD2. The CDR3 is 15 amino acids. V trimming: 2 bases; J trimming: 8 bases; junction bases outside the gene matches: 8. Per the germline V gene, CDR1 is DFQATT and CDR2 is SNEGSKA (reference sequence).

By share of the sample, this clonotype is medium-sized. The V gene is TRBV6-2 or TRBV6-3, the J gene TRBJ2-5; 7 nucleotides line up with TRBD2. There are 14 residues in the CDR3. Germline V gene sequence: CDR1 MNHEY, CDR2 SVGEGT. After removal of 2 bases from V and 1 base from J, the junction contained 1 base not matched to a gene. The CDR3 nucleotides read TGTGCCAGCAGTTACGGGACTATCCAAGAGACCCAGTACTTC. Protein sequence: CASSYGTIQETQYF.

This chain uses TRBV6-2 or TRBV6-3 with TRBJ2-7; 7 bases match TRBD1. CDR1 and CDR2 (germline): MNHEY, SVGEGT. The CDR3 sequence is 17 residues long. V was pared by 7 bases and J by 0 bases, with 15 bases of the junction left unmatched. The CDR3 is CASTTPGTDSSSYEQYF. The CDR3 DNA reads as TGTGCCAGCACCACCCCCGGGACAGACTCAAGCTCCTACGAGCAGTACTTC.

J is TRBJ2-7 and V is TRBV5-6; TRBD2 matches at 11 bases. The CDR3 runs to 15 residues. V trimming: 0 bases; J trimming: 5 bases; junction bases outside the gene matches: 4. Looked up from germline, CDR1 is SGHDT and CDR2 is YYEEEE. The CDR3 DNA is TGTGCCAGCAGCTTGGCGGGACTAGCGGAAGACGAGCAGTACTTC. Protein: CASSLAGLAEDEQYF.

This clonotype was detected many times. In nucleotides, the CDR3 is TGTGCCAGCAGCTTAGAAGAGGGGCTCTACAATGAGCAGTTCTTC. Its translation is CASSLEEGLYNEQFF. The chain has TRBV11-2 and TRBJ2-1; TRBD1 or TRBD2 may be the D gene (5 bases each). Germline V lookup: CDR1 SGHAT, CDR2 FQNNGV. Trimming took 0 bases from V and 3 from J, leaving 9 bases between them. The CDR3 runs to 15 residues.

This clonotype was detected ten times or more. This may arise from a read error, as a much more abundant clone is one base away. The chain uses TRBV12-3 or TRBV12-4 and TRBJ1-6, with 8 bases aligning to TRBD1. The CDR3 consists of 14 residues. The CDR3 loop reads CVSSRTGRDAPLHF. The CDR3 nucleotides read TGTGTCAGCAGTCGGACAGGGCGGGACGCACCCCTCCACTTT.

This clonotype is categorized as medium-sized. The chain carries TRBV20-1 and TRBJ2-7; no firm D call. Germline CDR1 and CDR2: DFQATT and SNEGSKA (reference sequence). Trimming left V 6 bases short and J 0 bases short, with 9 bases between. This CDR3 is 12 amino acids long. The CDR3 DNA reads as TGCAGTGCCCGTGGGGACTCCTACGAGCAGTACTTC. This translates into CSARGDSYEQYF.

The V gene is TRBV5-1, the J gene TRBJ2-2; D unresolved. Trimming took 1 base from V and 0 from J, leaving 4 bases between them. The CDR3 spans 14 residues. Germline V gives CDR1 SGHRS, CDR2 YFSETQ. CDR3 nucleotide sequence: TGCGCCAGCAGCTTGACAGCGAACACCGGGGAGCTGTTTTTT. It encodes CASSLTANTGELFF.